This T cell receptor (beta chain) is drawn from a study of OX40 agonist ivuxolimab in advanced cancers. On the study more broadly: An agonistic anti-OX40 (CD134) antibody, ivuxolimab, was used to treat the patients. Treatment received earlier with anti-PD-1, anti-PD-L1 or anti-CTLA-4 agents was allowed, and over 30% had some.

Germline assignment: CDR1 MDHEN and CDR2 SYDVKM. The trim removed 4 bases at V and 3 bases at J, leaving 14 bases unmatched. This CDR3 comprises 17 residues. TCRdb's copy holds only in-frame clones and misses some; the assay was immunoSEQ multiplex PCR. The table has around 26,000 clones, 81% seen once. Here the sequenced sample was CD4+ or CD8+ T cells sorted from blood, taken in a trial of the OX40 agonist ivuxolimab. The chain joins TRBV28 to TRBJ2-7; the match to TRBD1 covers 8 bases. The TCR sequence derives from an adult with an advanced solid tumor such as melanoma, head and neck, liver or kidney cancer. CDR3 residues: CASSSPISRDRSYEQYF. The CDR3 DNA reads TGTGCCAGCAGTTCCCCTATCAGCCGGGACAGGAGCTACGAGCAGTACTTC. The whole variable domain, remainder taken from reference TRBV28 and TRBJ2-7, is DVKVTQSSRYLVKRTGEKVFLECVQDMDHENMFWYRQDPGLGLRLIYFSYDVKMKEKGDIPEGYSVSREKKERFSLILESASTNQTSMYLCASSSPISRDRSYEQYFGPGTRLTVT.